A selection of T cell receptor beta chains follows, all from one sample in a study of PD-L1 blockade in urothelial cancer. The assay was immunoSEQ multiplex PCR, and TCRdb's table has in-frame clones only and misses some. The top ten clones hold about 1.8% of a sample with about 120,000 clones, 80% to 90% of them seen once. Sequencing used PBMCs, obtained around atezolizumab (anti-PD-L1) treatment. The receptors were gathered from a man between 60 and 75 years old with urothelial cancer. CDR3s include the opening cysteine and the closing phenylalanine or tryptophan. A D gene is named only where the DNA matches it firmly. The size field is filled for only some rows; it gives once, few, many or a size class.

few TRBJ1-1 . TRBV19 TGTGCCAGTAACAGGGAGAACACTGAAGCTTTCTTT CASNRENTEAFF
. TRBJ2-7 . TRBV28 TGTGCCAGCGGAGCACAGGGATCGGGTGAGCAGTACTTC CASGAQGSGEQYF
. TRBJ1-2 . TRBV11-2 TGTGCCAGCAGCCCCCGGGGGGAAGGGGGCTACACCTTC CASSPRGEGGYTF
. TRBJ2-1 TRBD1 TRBV7-3 TGTGCCAGCAGCTTAGCGGGACAGGAGTTTGAGCAGTTCTTC CASSLAGQEFEQFF
. TRBJ2-7 . TRBV5-1 TGCGCCAGCAGCTTGCAGGTGGGAGGCGAGCAGTACTTC CASSLQVGGEQYF
. TRBJ2-1 . TRBV7-3 TGTGCCAGCAGCTTCGGCGGTAGCCAAAGTGAGCAGTTCTTC CASSFGGSQSEQFF
. TRBJ1-4 . TRBV15 TGTGCCACCAGCACGGGGGGCAGTAGAAATGAAAAACTGTTTTTT CATSTGGSRNEKLFF
. TRBJ1-5 . TRBV28 TGTGCCAGCAGTTCCCCAGGGCCAGGACAGCCCCAGCATTTT CASSSPGPGQPQHF
. TRBJ1-4 . TRBV27 TGTGCCAGCAGTCCCCGGACAGCCTTGAATGAAAAACTGTTTTTT CASSPRTALNEKLFF
. TRBJ2-5 TRBD2 TRBV28 TGTGCCAGCCTTAGCGGGAGTTGGGGGGAGACCCAGTACTTC CASLSGSWGETQYF
. TRBJ2-4 . TRBV2 TGTGCCAGCAGTGAAAGGTGGGAAACGACGGGGGCCAAAAACATTCAGTACTTC CASSERWETTGAKNIQYF
few TRBJ1-2 TRBD1 TRBV28 TGTGCCAGCGTGACAGGGGCCGAAGCGCATGGCTACACCTTC CASVTGAEAHGYTF
once TRBJ1-6 TRBD1 TRBV18 TGTGCCAGCTCACCTTGGGGACAGGGGGATTCACCCCTCCACTTT CASSPWGQGDSPLHF
. TRBJ2-5 . TRBV27 TGTGCCAGCAGTTCCCCCGGGGAAGAGACCCAGTACTTC CASSSPGEETQYF
. TRBJ1-2 TRBD1 TRBV5-1 TGCGCCAGCAGCGCTGGACAGGGGGGTGGCTACACCTTC CASSAGQGGGYTF
. TRBJ2-3 . TRBV27 TGTGCCAGCAGTTCTTACTCAGGGGACGATACGCAGTATTTT CASSSYSGDDTQYF
. TRBJ2-2 . TRBV9 TGTGCCAGCGGATCCGGGACACTTAACACCGGGGAGCTGTTTTTT CASGSGTLNTGELFF
few TRBJ1-2 TRBD1 TRBV19 TGTGCCAGTAGTTGGGCAGGGGGCGATGGCTACACCTTC CASSWAGGDGYTF
. TRBJ2-5 . TRBV9 TGTGCCAGCAGCGTAGATCAAGGTAGAGGGGAGACCCAGTACTTC CASSVDQGRGETQYF
. TRBJ2-2 TRBD1 TRBV2 TGTGCCAGCAGTGACAGGGGGCGGGCCGGGGAGCTGTTTTTT CASSDRGRAGELFF
. TRBJ1-4 . TRBV6-1 TGTGCCAGCAGTGCAGGGCTAGCTAATGAAAAACTGTTTTTT CASSAGLANEKLFF
. TRBJ2-1 . TRBV5-1 TGCGCCAGCAGCCCACTAGGGGGAGCATCCTACAATGAGCAGTTCTTC CASSPLGGASYNEQFF
. TRBJ2-2 . TRBV5-5 TGTGCCAGCAGCCGCCAGGGCGCGCCGGCCGGGGAGCTGTTTTTT CASSRQGAPAGELFF
. TRBJ1-1 . TRBV7-8 TGTGCCAGCAGCTTAGAGTGGGGGGGCACTGAAGCTTTCTTT CASSLEWGGTEAFF
once TRBJ2-7 . TRBV9 TGTGCCAGCAGCGCTAGCGTTACCCCACTCTACGAGCAGTACTTC CASSASVTPLYEQYF
. TRBJ2-5 TRBD1 TRBV6-6 TGTGCCACCTCCGATCCGACAGGGGGCAGAGGAGAGACCCAGTACTTC CATSDPTGGRGETQYF
. TRBJ2-3 TRBD2 TRBV10-1 TGCGCCAGCACCGGGAGGCGGCGCACAGATACGCAGTATTTT CASTGRRRTDTQYF
. TRBJ1-1 . TRBV5-1 TGCGCCAGCAGCGGACAGTATGGGAACACTGAAGCTTTCTTT CASSGQYGNTEAFF
. TRBJ2-7 TRBD1 TRBV28 TGTGCCAGCGGCATTTCGGGACAGAATTACGAGCAGTACTTC CASGISGQNYEQYF
. TRBJ1-6 TRBD1 TRBV28 TGTGCCAGCAGCCCCGGGACAGGGGTTTCACCCCTCCACTTT CASSPGTGVSPLHF
. TRBJ2-1 TRBD1 TRBV11-1 TGTGCCAGCAGCTTAAGTGAGACAGGGGTGGTCAATGAGCAGTTCTTC CASSLSETGVVNEQFF
. TRBJ2-4 . TRBV10-3 TGTGCCACCGTGGCGGACGAGGGTATAGCCAAAAACATTCAGTACTTC CATVADEGIAKNIQYF
. TRBJ2-1 TRBD2 TRBV7-3 TGTGCCAGCAGCCGTGGGGAGGGGTCGGGGAGCTCCTACAATGAGCAGTTCTTC CASSRGEGSGSSYNEQFF
once TRBJ2-7 TRBD2 TRBV6-6 TGTGCCAGCAGTTCTGGGACTAGCGGAGACTACGAGCAGTACTTC CASSSGTSGDYEQYF
. TRBJ2-7 TRBD2 TRBV11-2 TGTGCCAGCAGCAATAGCGGGAACACCTACGAGCAGTACTTC CASSNSGNTYEQYF
once TRBJ2-7 TRBD2 TRBV27 TGTGCCAGCAGAAGGACTAGCGGGAGGAACGAGCAGTACTTC CASRRTSGRNEQYF
. TRBJ2-7 TRBD2 TRBV5-1 TGCGCCAGCAGCTTTGATAGCGGGGGCTACGAGCAGTACTTC CASSFDSGGYEQYF